The rows below give T cell receptor beta chains drawn from one sample of a study of graft-versus-host responses after intestinal transplantation. TCRdb's copy holds only in-frame clones and misses some; the assay was immunoSEQ multiplex PCR. The sample comprises 95,000 or so clones, more than 80% of which are singletons, and about 16% rests with the top ten. Source: PBMCs, taken about 450 days after intestinal transplant. The receptors originated from a human patient who received an intestinal transplant, so some T cells may come from the graft donor. CDR3s include the opening cysteine and the closing phenylalanine or tryptophan. D genes are given only for firm matches. Size tells how often a clone was seen (once, few, many) or the class of an expanded clone, and some rows leave it out.

clone_size | d_call | j_call | v_call | cdr3_nt | cdr3_aa
NA | NA | TRBJ1-4 | TRBV2 | TGTGCCAGCAGTGAAATGCAGGGCGGGGGTGAAAAACTGTTTTTT | CASSEMQGGGEKLFF
NA | TRBD1 | TRBJ2-7 | TRBV9 | TGTGCCAGCAGCGCGGACGGGACAGCCTACGAGCAGTACTTC | CASSADGTAYEQYF
NA | NA | TRBJ1-1 | TRBV4-1 | TGCGCCAGCAGCCCGTCGGGACTTCTGAACACTGAAGCTTTCTTT | CASSPSGLLNTEAFF
NA | TRBD1 | TRBJ2-7 | TRBV7-9 | TGTGCCAGCAGCCATCCAGACAGGGTCGCCTACGAGCAGTACTTC | CASSHPDRVAYEQYF
NA | NA | TRBJ2-6 | TRBV4-1 | TGCGCCAGCAGCCAAGATACAGGGCCGAGCTCTGGGGCCAACGTCCTGACTTTC | CASSQDTGPSSGANVLTF
NA | NA | TRBJ1-5 | TRBV12-5 | TGTGCTAATCACAACCCGGGACTCACATATTGGGGCAATCAGCCCCAGCATTTT | CANHNPGLTYWGNQPQHF
NA | NA | TRBJ1-2 | TRBV7-6 | TGTGCCAGCAGCTTATTCTCGAGCAGCTATGGCTACACCTTC | CASSLFSSSYGYTF
NA | NA | TRBJ1-4 | TRBV5-1 | TGCGCCAGCAGCTTGGTGGGGGAAGGGAGGAATGAAAAACTGTTTTTT | CASSLVGEGRNEKLFF
NA | TRBD1 | TRBJ2-7 | TRBV7-9 | TGTGCCAGCAGCGCCCGGGACAGCCACGAGCAGTACTTC | CASSARDSHEQYF
NA | NA | TRBJ1-2 | TRBV5-5 | TGTGCCAGCAGTTTGGCAGGTCCCACAGGGAACTATGGCTACACCTTC | CASSLAGPTGNYGYTF
NA | NA | TRBJ2-1 | TRBV9 | TGTGCCAGCAGCCCCCCGGTTCCGAATGAGCAGTTCTTC | CASSPPVPNEQFF
NA | NA | TRBJ2-3 | TRBV14 | TGTGCCAGCAGCCAAGTTGGTGCCAGGCTCACAGATACGCAGTATTTT | CASSQVGARLTDTQYF
NA | NA | TRBJ1-5 | TRBV15 | TGTGCCACCAGGAATAGCAATCAGCCCCAGCATTTT | CATRNSNQPQHF
NA | NA | TRBJ1-3 | TRBV4-1 | TGCGCCAGCAGCCAAGAGGGGTCAGCCTCTGGAAACACCATATATTTT | CASSQEGSASGNTIYF
NA | NA | TRBJ1-1 | TRBV29-1 | TGCAGCGTAAAAACACCGAGCACTGAAGCTTTCTTT | CSVKTPSTEAFF
NA | TRBD1 | TRBJ1-6 | TRBV6-5 | TGTGCCAGCAGTATACAGGGGGCAGGTTCACCCCTCCACTTT | CASSIQGAGSPLHF
NA | NA | TRBJ1-5 | TRBV12-5 | TGTGCTAGTGGTTTGGAGGGTCAGCCCCAGCATTTT | CASGLEGQPQHF
NA | TRBD2 | TRBJ2-3 | TRBV5-1 | TGCGCCAGCAGCCCGCGAAACCCAAGCGGGGGGCACACAGATACGCAGTATTTT | CASSPRNPSGGHTDTQYF
once | TRBD1 | TRBJ2-7 | TRBV23-1 | TGCGCCAGCATCCAACTCCCGGGACAGGGTTCCTACGAGCAGTACTTC | CASIQLPGQGSYEQYF
NA | NA | TRBJ2-5 | TRBV11-2 | TGTGCCAGCAGCTTGGGGGAGACCCAGTACTTC | CASSLGETQYF
NA | NA | TRBJ1-4 | TRBV7-9 | TGTGCCAGCAGCCCCTCGGTGAAACTGTTTTTT | CASSPSVKLFF
few | TRBD2 | TRBJ2-2 | TRBV5-1 | TGCGCCAGCAGCTTTCGCACTAGCGGGGGGGAGCTGTTTTTT | CASSFRTSGGELFF
NA | TRBD2 | TRBJ2-1 | TRBV10-3 | TGTGCCATCAGGGGGACTAGCGGGGGCGGGGATGAGCAGTTCTTC | CAIRGTSGGGDEQFF
NA | TRBD2 | TRBJ2-3 | TRBV5-6 | TGTGCCAGCAGCCCGGGAACCGGACTAGCGGGGGAGTATTTT | CASSPGTGLAGEYF
NA | NA | TRBJ2-5 | TRBV20-1 | TGCAGTGCTAGAGGTGGGGAGACCCAGTACTTC | CSARGGETQYF
NA | TRBD2 | TRBJ2-5 | TRBV6-1 | TGTGCCAGCAGTCCCGGGACTAGCGGGAAAGAGACCCAGTACTTC | CASSPGTSGKETQYF
once | NA | TRBJ2-7 | TRBV23-1 | TGCGCCAGCAGTCAATCGTGGGGGAGAGCCCGCTACGAACAGTACTTC | CASSQSWGRARYEQYF
NA | NA | TRBJ1-5 | TRBV4-1 | TGCGCCAGCAGCCATCCAGGCGACCAGCCCCAGCATTTT | CASSHPGDQPQHF
NA | NA | TRBJ1-4 | TRBV7-2 | TGTGCCAGCAGCTTGCGGAGGTCCCCCGATGAAAAACTGTTTTTT | CASSLRRSPDEKLFF
NA | NA | TRBJ1-1 | TRBV18 | TGTGCCAGCTCACCATCCAGGGCTGGGAACACTGAAGCTTTCTTT | CASSPSRAGNTEAFF